This T cell receptor beta chain was recorded in a study of blood T cell repertoires in COVID-19. Study-level information: Italy, Spain and the United States were the sources of the convalescent and acute COVID-19 samples. In each case, the material was cDNA or gDNA derived from T cells, B-cell-depleted T cells, or PBMCs.

Trimming stripped 0 bases from V and 0 bases from J, with 9 bases between. CDR1 SGDLS and CDR2 YYNGEE come from the germline V gene. The CDR3 is made up of 15 amino acids. In the authors' methods: Nucleated cell counts were estimated from reference gene primer amplification. Only in-frame clones appear in the TCRdb table, and some are missing; sequencing was by immunoSEQ multiplex PCR. Clonal size and the V and J genes are those of that table, whereas D and trimming came from the DNA. The sample has about 260,000 clones, 85% to 90% seen once. The rearrangement joins TRBV9 to TRBJ1-1; D is unclear. Sample: peripheral blood. This receptor was obtained from a woman aged 40-49 years who had recovered from COVID-19. This CDR3 reads CASSVVAQVNTEAFF. The DNA for the CDR3 is TGTGCCAGCAGCGTAGTGGCCCAGGTGAACACTGAAGCTTTCTTT.